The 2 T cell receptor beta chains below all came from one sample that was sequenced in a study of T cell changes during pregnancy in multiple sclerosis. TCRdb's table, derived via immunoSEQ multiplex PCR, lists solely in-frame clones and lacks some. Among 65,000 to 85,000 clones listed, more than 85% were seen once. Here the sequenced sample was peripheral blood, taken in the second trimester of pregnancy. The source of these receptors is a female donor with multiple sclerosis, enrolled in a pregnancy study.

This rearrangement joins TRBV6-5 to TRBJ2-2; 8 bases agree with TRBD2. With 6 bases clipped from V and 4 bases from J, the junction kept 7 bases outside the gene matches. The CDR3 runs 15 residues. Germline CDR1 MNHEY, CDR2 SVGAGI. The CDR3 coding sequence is TGTGCCAGCAGGCGGGAACTAGCGGTCACCGGGGAGCTGTTTTTT. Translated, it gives CASRRELAVTGELFF.

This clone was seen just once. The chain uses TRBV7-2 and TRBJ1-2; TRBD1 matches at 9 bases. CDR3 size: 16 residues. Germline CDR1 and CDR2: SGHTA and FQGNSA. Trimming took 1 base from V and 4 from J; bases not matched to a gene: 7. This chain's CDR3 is CASSLEKTGGSYGYTF. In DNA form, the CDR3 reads TGTGCCAGCAGCTTAGAGAAGACAGGGGGTAGCTATGGCTACACCTTC.